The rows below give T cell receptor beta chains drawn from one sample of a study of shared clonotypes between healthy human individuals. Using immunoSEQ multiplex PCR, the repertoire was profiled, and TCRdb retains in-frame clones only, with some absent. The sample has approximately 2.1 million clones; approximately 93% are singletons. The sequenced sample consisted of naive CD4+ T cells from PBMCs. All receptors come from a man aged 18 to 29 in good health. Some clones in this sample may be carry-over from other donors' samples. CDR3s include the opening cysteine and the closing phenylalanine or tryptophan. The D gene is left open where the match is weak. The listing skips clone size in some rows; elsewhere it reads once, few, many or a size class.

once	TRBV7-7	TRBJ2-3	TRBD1	TGTGCCAGCAGCCGGGGACAGGCCACAGATACGCAGTATTTT	CASSRGQATDTQYF
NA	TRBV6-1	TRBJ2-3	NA	TGTGCCAGCAGTGACCGCACAGATACGCAGTATTTT	CASSDRTDTQYF
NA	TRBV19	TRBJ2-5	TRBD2	TGTGCCAGTAGCCTCAGCGGGAGGGGAGAGACCCAGTACTTC	CASSLSGRGETQYF
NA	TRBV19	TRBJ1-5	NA	TGTGCCAGTAGGGACCGACCGGCGCAGCCCCAGCATTTT	CASRDRPAQPQHF
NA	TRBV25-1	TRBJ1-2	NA	TGTGCCAGCAGTGATACAGGCCGGGGTGGCTACACCTTC	CASSDTGRGGYTF
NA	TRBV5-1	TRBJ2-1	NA	TGCGCCAGCAGCTTGGTTTCGGGGTCCTACAATGAGCAGTTCTTC	CASSLVSGSYNEQFF
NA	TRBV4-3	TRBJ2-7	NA	TGCGCCAGCAGCCAAGAGGGAATCGTCGGGGGACGGGCCTACGAGCAGTACTTC	CASSQEGIVGGRAYEQYF
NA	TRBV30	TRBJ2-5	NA	TGTGCCCGAGGGGAAGAGACCCAGTACTTC	CARGEETQYF
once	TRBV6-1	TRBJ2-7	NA	TGTGCCAGCAGCCCCCTCAGGGCAGGCAGCTACGAGCAGTACTTC	CASSPLRAGSYEQYF
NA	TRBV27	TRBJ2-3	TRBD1	TGTGCCAGCAGTCTCCGGGACAGGGGGACAGATACGCAGTATTTT	CASSLRDRGTDTQYF
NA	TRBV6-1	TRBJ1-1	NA	TGTGCCAGCAGCGCCATAGGGGGTAAGGACACTGAAGCTTTCTTT	CASSAIGGKDTEAFF
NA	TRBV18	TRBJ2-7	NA	TGTGCCAGCTCACCAGGAGGGGGCGGCTACTACGAGCAGTACTTC	CASSPGGGGYYEQYF
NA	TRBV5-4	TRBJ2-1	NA	TGTGCCAGCAGTCCCGTGCCGAGTGGAGTAGGGTCCTACAATGAGCAGTTCTTC	CASSPVPSGVGSYNEQFF
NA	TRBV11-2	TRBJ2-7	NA	TGTGCCAGCAGCTTAAGCAGAACCTACGAGCAGTACTTC	CASSLSRTYEQYF
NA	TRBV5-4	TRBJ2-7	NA	TGTGCCAGCAGCTTGGTCAAATTAGGAGGGGGCGCGGGCGAGCAGTACTTC	CASSLVKLGGGAGEQYF
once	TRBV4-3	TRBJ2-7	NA	TGCGCCAGCAGCCTAGGGACTGGTTACGAGCAGTACTTC	CASSLGTGYEQYF
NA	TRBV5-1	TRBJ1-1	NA	TGCGCCAGCAGCTTACTGCCGGGGGCGGGTGAAGCTTTCTTT	CASSLLPGAGEAFF
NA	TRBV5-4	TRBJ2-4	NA	TGTGCCAGCAGCTTGAGGGGGGGAAAGGGCAAAAACATTCAGTACTTC	CASSLRGGKGKNIQYF
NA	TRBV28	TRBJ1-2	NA	TGTGCCAGCAGTACCAGGGGCAGGGGAGACTATGGCTACACCTTC	CASSTRGRGDYGYTF
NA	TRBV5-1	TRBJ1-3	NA	TGCGCCAGCAGCATGGGACCAGGAAACACCATATATTTT	CASSMGPGNTIYF
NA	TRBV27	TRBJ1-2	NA	TGTGCCAGCATCGCCGGACGGGCTAACTATGGCTACACCTTC	CASIAGRANYGYTF
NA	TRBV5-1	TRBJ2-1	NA	TGCGCCAGCCGCGGAAGGGGGGTCCCCAATGAGCAGTTCTTC	CASRGRGVPNEQFF
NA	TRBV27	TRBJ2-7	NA	TGTGCCAGCAGTTTAGCCGGGACAATCCCTACGAAGCAGTACTTC	CASSLAGTIPTKQYF
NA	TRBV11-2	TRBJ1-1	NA	TGTGCCAGCAGCCCCCCATGGGGAAACACTGAAGCTTTCTTT	CASSPPWGNTEAFF
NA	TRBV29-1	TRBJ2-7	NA	TGCAGCGTTGGACTGGCGGGGACCTACGAGCAGTACTTC	CSVGLAGTYEQYF
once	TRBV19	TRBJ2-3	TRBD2	TGTGCCAGTAGTACCCAGCGGGAGTCCAGGGATACGCAGTATTTT	CASSTQRESRDTQYF
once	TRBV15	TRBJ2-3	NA	TGTGCCACCAGCAACCCAGGGACCATCCGGAGTAGGGATTTT	CATSNPGTIRSRDF
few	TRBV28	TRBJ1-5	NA	TGTGCCAGCACCCACGGCAGCAATCAGCCCCAGCATTTT	CASTHGSNQPQHF
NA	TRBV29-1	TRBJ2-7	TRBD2	TGCAGCGTCTCGGGAGCGGGAGGGTCCTACGAGCAGTACTTC	CSVSGAGGSYEQYF
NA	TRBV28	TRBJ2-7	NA	TGTGCCAGCAGAAATCCCTTGGACGGTCCGTCCTACGAGCAGTACTTC	CASRNPLDGPSYEQYF
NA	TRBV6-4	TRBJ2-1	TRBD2	TGTGCCAGCAGCCTCCTAGCGGGAGCTCAGTACAATGAGCAGTTCTTC	CASSLLAGAQYNEQFF
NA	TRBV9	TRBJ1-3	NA	TGTGCCAGCAGCGTTGGACATAACCTTGGAAACACCATATATTTT	CASSVGHNLGNTIYF
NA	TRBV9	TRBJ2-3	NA	TGTGCCAGCAGCGTAGGGGTGGGAATGAGCACAGATACGCAGTATTTT	CASSVGVGMSTDTQYF
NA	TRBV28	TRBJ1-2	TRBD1	TGTGCCAGCAGTTTATCCGACAGGGTGGATGGCTACACCTTC	CASSLSDRVDGYTF
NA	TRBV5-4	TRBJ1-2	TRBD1	TGTGCCAGCAGTCCCACAGGGGGCAACTATGGCTACACCTTC	CASSPTGGNYGYTF
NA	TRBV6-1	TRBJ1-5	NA	TGTGCCAGCAGTGAAATGGGCCAGACGGGCAATCAGCCCCAGCATTTT	CASSEMGQTGNQPQHF